This passage covers 32 T cell receptor beta chains from one sample sequenced in a study of blood T cell repertoires in COVID-19. Measured with immunoSEQ multiplex PCR; TCRdb has only the in-frame clones, and not every one. The table records a few hundred thousand clones, roughly 84% of them present only once. The sequenced material came from peripheral blood. All receptors derive from a woman under 40 who had recovered from COVID-19.

This clone was detected only once. The rearrangement uses TRBV5-1 and TRBJ2-5; D gene unclear. CDR1 is SGHRS, CDR2 YFSETQ, per germline. This CDR3 is built from 13 residues. V shed 2 bases and J shed 2 bases, with 7 bases lying between them. The CDR3 here is CASSFLEQETQYF. CDR3 DNA: TGCGCCAGCAGCTTCCTAGAACAAGAGACCCAGTACTTC.

This chain connects TRBV7-9 to TRBJ2-7, with 8 bases aligning to TRBD1. CDR3 length: 15 amino acids. The germline gives CDR1 SEHNR, CDR2 FQNEAQ (reference sequence). V lost 5 bases and J lost 2; bases outside the gene matches: 8. The CDR3 here is CASSDPGQETYEQYF. CDR3 nucleotides: TGTGCCAGCAGCGATCCGGGACAGGAGACCTACGAGCAGTACTTC.

This clone came up once. As DNA, the CDR3 is TGTGCCAGCAGGGGACAGCAAGAGACCCAGTACTTC. Translating gives CASRGQQETQYF. The chain couples TRBV2 to TRBJ2-5; TRBD1 matches at 7 bases. There are 12 residues in the CDR3. With 6 bases clipped from V and 2 bases from J, the junction kept 0 bases outside the gene matches. The V gene's germline CDR1 is SNHLY and CDR2 FYNNEI.

This rearrangement joins TRBV7-6 to TRBJ1-6, with D tentatively TRBD1 (5 bases). Germline assignment: CDR1 SGHVS and CDR2 FNYEAQ. Trimming stripped 7 bases from V and 6 bases from J, with 13 bases between. The CDR3 runs 14 residues. This CDR3 reads CASTPGRGNSPLHF. DNA of the CDR3: TGTGCCAGCACCCCGGGGAGGGGTAATTCACCCCTCCACTTT. The variable domain in full, with the rest retrieved from reference TRBV7-6 and TRBJ1-6, is GAGVSQSPRYKVTKRGQDVALRCDPISGHVSLYWYRQALGQGPEFLTYFNYEAQQDKSGLPNDRFSAERPEGSISTLTIQRTEQRDSAMYRCASTPGRGNSPLHFGNGTRLTVT.

This chain links TRBV11-2 with TRBJ1-1; 7 nucleotides line up with TRBD1. The CDR3 runs 15 residues. Looked up from germline, CDR1 is SGHAT and CDR2 is FQNNGV. V was pared by 1 base and J by 7 bases, with 9 bases of the junction left unmatched. The CDR3 DNA reads TGTGCCAGCAGCTTAGGCGAAGGGGGCGAGGGTGAAGCTTTCTTT. Translation gives CASSLGEGGEGEAFF.

The chain links TRBV30 to TRBJ2-7; D perhaps matches TRBD1 (5 bases). Trimming cost V 2 bases and J 6 bases, with 14 bases left between them. The CDR3 is 13 amino acids. Germline loops: CDR1 GTSNPN, CDR2 SVGIG (reference sequence). CDR3 DNA: TGTGCCTGGAGTTTTACAGGCTTCAGCGAGCAGTACTTC. Translating gives CAWSFTGFSEQYF.

This clone was counted a single time. This rearrangement joins TRBV7-3 to TRBJ1-1; D is perhaps TRBD1 (5 bases). V was shortened by 4 bases and J by 0 bases, with 9 bases between the two germline ends. CDR1 and CDR2 from the germline V gene are SGHTA and FQGTGA. CDR3 length equals 14 residues. CDR3 in DNA: TGTGCCAGCAGCTCAGGGTTTATGAACACTGAAGCTTTCTTT. This encodes CASSSGFMNTEAFF.

V usage is TRBV7-9 and J usage is TRBJ2-5, with D tentatively TRBD1 (6 bases). This CDR3 has 15 amino acids. Trimming took off 2 bases at V and 5 bases at J, with 15 bases between the two ends. Germline loops: CDR1 SEHNR, CDR2 FQNEAQ (reference sequence). DNA for the CDR3: TGTGCCAGCAGCTTATTTTACAGGGCGCGGGAGACCCAGTACTTC. It is translated as CASSLFYRARETQYF.

The chain combines TRBV11-2 with TRBJ2-3; 13 nucleotides align to TRBD2. The J segment lost 6 bases and the V segment lost 4 bases, leaving 13 bases of the junction unmatched. The germline V gene encodes CDR1 SGHAT and CDR2 FQNNGV. This CDR3 has 18 amino acids. CDR3 nucleotides: TGTGCCAGCAGCTCGAGGACTAGCGGGGGTGGGGAACTTGATACGCAGTATTTT. The encoded protein is CASSSRTSGGGELDTQYF.

The chain is built from TRBV19 and TRBJ1-6, with D uncertain. Trimming removed 6 bases at V and 5 bases at J, with 17 bases between. CDR1 is LNHDA and CDR2 is SQIVND in the germline V gene (reference sequence). There are 16 residues in the CDR3. For the CDR3, the DNA is TGTGCCAGTAGCCCGACGTCAAGCAGGCATAATTCACCCCTCCACTTT. Its protein is CASSPTSSRHNSPLHF.

The chain carries TRBV5-1 and TRBJ2-3; D remains unclear. The V end lost 4 bases, the J end lost 2 bases, and 14 bases lay between the germline ends. This CDR3 is 15 amino acids long. Looked up from germline, CDR1 is SGHRS and CDR2 is YFSETQ. This chain's CDR3 is CASSPSPFDTDTQYF. DNA of the CDR3: TGCGCCAGCAGCCCGAGTCCCTTTGACACAGATACGCAGTATTTT.

This clone was seen a handful of times. The chain combines TRBV11-1 with TRBJ2-2; 7 bases are a match to TRBD1. Germline lookup yields CDR1 SGHAT and CDR2 FQDESV (reference sequence). J gave up 5 bases and V 3 bases, and 9 bases lay outside the gene matches. The CDR3 totals 16 residues. The DNA of the CDR3 is TGTGCCAGCAGCTTCGGTGCAGGGGGAGTTACCGGGGAGCTGTTTTTT. It specifies CASSFGAGGVTGELFF.

The chain carries TRBV3-1 (or the pseudogene TRBV3-2) and TRBJ2-7; 8 nucleotides agree with TRBD1. Per germline, CDR1 LGHDT and CDR2 YNNKEL (reference sequence). V was clipped by 2 bases and J by 7 bases; unmatched bases: 10. This CDR3 comprises 15 residues. CDR3 nucleotides: TGTGCCAGCAGCCAATCAACCGGGACAGGCCGAGAGCAGTACTTC. It encodes CASSQSTGTGREQYF.

The chain has TRBV4-2 and TRBJ2-5, with TRBD2 matching over 14 bases. The V gene's germline CDR1 is LGHNA and CDR2 YNFKEQ. This CDR3 comprises 16 residues. Trimming took 4 bases from V and 4 from J; bases not matched to a gene: 5. The CDR3 DNA sequence: TGTGCCAGCAGCCTCCTAGGACTAGCGGGAGGAGAGACCCAGTACTTC. Its protein is CASSLLGLAGGETQYF.

The rearrangement links TRBV7-7 to TRBJ2-2, with D perhaps matching TRBD2 (7 bases). This CDR3 is 17 amino acids long. Deletions cut 0 bases from V and 0 bases from J, with 11 bases between. Looked up from germline, CDR1 is SSHAT and CDR2 is FNYEAQ (reference sequence). The CDR3 nucleotides read TGTGCCAGCAGCTTAGCGCTCGGGGGGCCGAACACCGGGGAGCTGTTTTTT. Translated, it gives CASSLALGGPNTGELFF.

This chain connects TRBV19 to TRBJ1-1; D ambiguous. In germline, CDR1 is LNHDA, CDR2 SQIVND (reference sequence). V shed 6 bases and J shed 7 bases, with 6 bases lying between them. This CDR3 spans 10 amino acids. CDR3 nucleotides: TGTGCCAGTAGGGGGAGTGAAGCTTTCTTT. Amino acids: CASRGSEAFF.

Written as DNA, the CDR3 is TGTGCCAGCAGCCCCCGGGAGGAGAACTATGGCTACACCTTC. Translation gives CASSPREENYGYTF. V is TRBV9 and J is TRBJ1-2; no clear D. V lost 4 bases and J 2 bases, leaving 12 bases between the germline ends. Germline V gene sequence: CDR1 SGDLS, CDR2 YYNGEE. The CDR3 consists of 14 residues.

With regard to this clone: Other DNA sequences from this sample encode an identical CDR3 as well. This chain links TRBV5-1 with TRBJ1-3; TRBD1 matches at 8 bases. Germline lookup yields CDR1 SGHRS and CDR2 YFSETQ. The CDR3 spans 15 residues. J lost 4 bases, V lost 0 bases, and 3 bases had no gene match. This CDR3 reads CASSLVQGAGNTIYF. DNA for the CDR3: TGCGCCAGCAGCTTGGTTCAGGGGGCAGGAAACACCATATATTTT.

The chain recombines TRBV27 with TRBJ2-7; 10 bases fit TRBD2. Germline V gene sequence: CDR1 MNHEY, CDR2 SMNVEV (reference sequence). The CDR3 contains 19 residues. The junction had 20 bases not matched to a gene; V was cut back by 7 bases and J by 2 bases. CDR3 in DNA: TGTGCCAGCAATTCTCCCTCCGGGACTAGCGACCCGTGGGCCTACGAGCAGTACTTC. Residues: CASNSPSGTSDPWAYEQYF.

This clone was found once. This CDR3 reads CASSPTLGQGPGTEAFF. The CDR3 DNA reads as TGTGCCAGCAGCCCAACATTGGGACAGGGACCGGGCACTGAAGCTTTCTTT. The genes are TRBV3-1 (or the pseudogene TRBV3-2) and TRBJ1-1; 9 bases fit TRBD1. V was clipped by 4 bases and J by 4 bases; unmatched bases: 13. Germline CDR1 and CDR2: LGHDT and YNNKEL (reference sequence). CDR3 length: 17 residues.

The chain has TRBV5-4 and TRBJ1-4; D is uncertain. Between the trimmed V and J ends, which lost 7 bases and 5 bases, there was a span of 15 bases. The CDR3 covers 14 residues. Per the germline V gene, CDR1 is SGHNT and CDR2 is YYREEE (reference sequence). The CDR3, as DNA: TGTGCCAGCTGCCTTTACGGGAAAAATGAAAAACTGTTTTTT. This gives the protein CASCLYGKNEKLFF.

The chain employs TRBV19 and TRBJ2-1; TRBD2 matches 8 bases. The CDR3 is made up of 13 amino acids. CDR1 and CDR2 from the germline V gene are LNHDA and SQIVND (reference sequence). V lost 5 bases and J lost 12; bases outside the gene matches: 9. The CDR3 DNA reads TGTGCCAGTAGTGTGGGACTAGATAACGTGCAGTTCTTC. This gives the protein CASSVGLDNVQFF.

The V call is TRBV18, the J call TRBJ2-2, with 8 nucleotides matching TRBD1. V lost 3 bases to trimming and J lost 0 bases; unmatched junction nucleotides: 3. This CDR3 region has 16 residues. Germline CDR1 reads KGHSH; CDR2 reads LQKENI. CDR3: CASSPGQVANTGELFF. Here the CDR3 DNA reads TGTGCCAGCTCACCGGGACAGGTGGCGAACACCGGGGAGCTGTTTTTT.

The V call is TRBV7-8, the J call TRBJ1-5, with D possibly matching TRBD1 (5 bases). The V gene lost 2 bases and the J gene lost 4 bases, with 12 bases spanning the gap. The CDR3 sequence is 15 residues long. From germline, CDR1 is SGHVS and CDR2 FQNEAQ. The CDR3: CASSLTVGGNQPQHF. Here the CDR3 DNA reads TGTGCCAGCAGCTTAACGGTGGGGGGTAATCAGCCCCAGCATTTT.

The gene calls are TRBV5-1 and TRBJ1-1; TRBD1 matches at 8 bases. CDR3 length: 15 residues. Unmatched junction bases numbered 3, after V lost 1 base and J lost 1 base. Per the germline V gene, CDR1 is SGHRS and CDR2 is YFSETQ. In DNA, the CDR3 is TGCGCCAGCAGCTTGACAGGACAGGGGAACACTGAAGCTTTCTTT. Protein sequence: CASSLTGQGNTEAFF. Full variable domain (missing parts from reference TRBV5-1 and TRBJ1-1): KAGVTQTPRYLIKTRGQQVTLSCSPISGHRSVSWYQQTPGQGLQFLFEYFSETQRNKGNFPGRFSGRQFSNSRSEMNVSTLELGDSALYLCASSLTGQGNTEAFFGQGTRLTVV.

This chain uses TRBV6-1 with TRBJ2-3; 10 nucleotides align to TRBD2. V lost 4 bases to trimming and J lost 2 bases; unmatched junction nucleotides: 9. Germline CDR1 and CDR2: MNHNS and SASEGT. The CDR3 length is 17 residues. The CDR3 sequence is CASSGPRAGGSTDTQYF. The CDR3 DNA reads as TGTGCCAGCAGTGGACCTCGAGCGGGAGGGTCCACAGATACGCAGTATTTT.

The rearrangement uses TRBV5-1 and TRBJ2-1, with 9 bases fitting TRBD1. This CDR3 is 16 amino acids long. From germline, CDR1 is SGHRS and CDR2 YFSETQ. V dropped 0 bases and J dropped 6; count of bases not matched to a gene: 7. CDR3 protein: CASSLVRDRAGNEQFF. The CDR3 DNA is TGCGCCAGCAGCTTGGTTCGGGACAGGGCCGGCAATGAGCAGTTCTTC.

The count of this clone is one. The chain is built from TRBV9 and TRBJ2-1, with D unresolved. Germline lookup yields CDR1 SGDLS and CDR2 YYNGEE. The CDR3 is 14 residues long. Trimming left V 0 bases short and J 8 bases short, with 12 bases between. CDR3 bases: TGTGCCAGCAGCGTAGGCTCAAGCAACGATGAGCAGTTCTTC. Translated, it gives CASSVGSSNDEQFF.

The chain carries TRBV11-2 and TRBJ1-1; TRBD1 is a possible D gene (5 bases). The CDR3 is 17 amino acids. Germline V gene sequence: CDR1 SGHAT, CDR2 FQNNGV. V shed 6 bases and J shed 1 base, with 21 bases lying between them. The DNA for the CDR3 is TGTGCCAGCAGTCTCGGGATTTTCGGGGGGAGGAACACTGAAGCTTTCTTT. The encoded protein is CASSLGIFGGRNTEAFF.

The chain is built from TRBV6-4 and TRBJ2-7; D perhaps matches TRBD1 (6 bases). The length of the CDR3 is 15 residues. The germline gives CDR1 MRHNA, CDR2 SNTAGT. With 2 bases removed from V and 5 bases from J, the gap between germline ends came to 16 bases. Here the CDR3 reads CASSDRGGDGDEQYF. The CDR3 DNA reads as TGTGCCAGCAGTGACCGAGGGGGAGACGGAGACGAGCAGTACTTC.

The chain joins TRBV7-8 to TRBJ2-5; weak D call: TRBD2 (5 bases). The V gene's germline CDR1 is SGHVS and CDR2 FQNEAQ. The length of the CDR3 is 15 residues. V was shortened by 6 bases and J by 2 bases, with 16 bases between the two germline ends. The CDR3 nucleotides read TGTGCCAGCAGGCGATCCCGAGGGCAGCAAGAGACCCAGTACTTC. It is translated as CASRRSRGQQETQYF.

V is TRBV28 and J is TRBJ2-5; the match to TRBD2 covers 9 bases. V was pared by 4 bases and J by 5 bases, with 8 bases of the junction left unmatched. This CDR3 has 15 residues. Germline loops: CDR1 MDHEN, CDR2 SYDVKM. The CDR3 DNA follows: TGTGCCAGCAGTTCGCAAGCGGGAGGAGAGGAGACCCAGTACTTC. It is translated as CASSSQAGGEETQYF.